The 23 T cell receptor beta chains presented below share a single source sample, sequenced in a study of T-cell reconstitution after alpha-beta-depleted transplantation in children. TCRbeta library preparation incorporated unique molecular identifiers. MiXCR, applied by TCRdb to the PCR reads, yields one record per CDR3 protein. This table holds about 97,000 distinct CDR3 sequences, about 6% found once. This material consisted of PBMCs, mostly from graft donor cells, taken 60 days after TCRalphabeta/CD19-depleted stem cell transplant. The receptors were gathered from a female patient aged 2-15 years who had a stem cell transplant for Fanconi anemia, so the T cells may come from the graft donor.

The V call is TRBV20-1, the J call TRBJ2-3, with 7 bases that match TRBD2. CDR1 DFQATT and CDR2 SNEGSKA come from the germline V gene (reference sequence). This CDR3 spans 15 amino acids. V dropped 3 bases and J dropped 0; count of bases not matched to a gene: 6. CDR3 bases: TGCAGTGCTAGGATGTGGGGGGGAAGCACAGATACGCAGTATTTT. Encoded protein: CSARMWGGSTDTQYF.

This clonotype was found many times. The gene calls are TRBV20-1 and TRBJ2-3; TRBD2 aligns across 9 bases. The length of the CDR3 is 13 residues. J was trimmed by 5 bases and V by 8 bases; bases with no gene match: 8. The germline gives CDR1 DFQATT, CDR2 SNEGSKA (reference sequence). The DNA of the CDR3 is TGCAGTCGCCTGCGGGGGGGAATAGATACGCAGTATTTT. Translated, it gives CSRLRGGIDTQYF.

This clonotype has ten or more counts. The CDR3 here is CASRLDRVFGKQFF. In nucleotides, the CDR3 is TGCGCCAGCAGACTGGACAGGGTATTCGGGAAGCAGTTCTTC. The chain joins TRBV5-1 to TRBJ2-1; TRBD1 matches at 8 bases. The CDR3 has 14 amino acids. V lost 5 bases and J lost 11; bases outside the gene matches: 12. Germline V CDR1 and CDR2: SGHRS, YFSETQ.

The chain joins TRBV20-1 to TRBJ2-7; 7 bases match TRBD1. Looked up from germline, CDR1 is DFQATT and CDR2 is SNEGSKA (reference sequence). This CDR3 comprises 13 residues. J was trimmed by 6 bases and V by 7 bases; bases with no gene match: 12. The CDR3: CSGKQGTPREQYF. The CDR3 DNA reads as TGCAGTGGCAAACAGGGGACACCCCGCGAGCAGTACTTC.

This clonotype was found many times. The chain couples TRBV20-1 to TRBJ2-2; a weak D match, TRBD1 (6 bases). Trimming removed 6 bases from V and 6 bases from J, with 11 bases in between. Germline V gives CDR1 DFQATT, CDR2 SNEGSKA (reference sequence). The CDR3 spans 12 residues. CDR3 amino acids: CSASTGSGELFF. The DNA of the CDR3 is TGCAGTGCGAGCACAGGGTCCGGGGAGCTGTTTTTT.

This clonotype occurred a few times. The chain is built from TRBV28 and TRBJ2-7, with TRBD1 matching 9 bases. Unmatched junction bases numbered 8, after V lost 5 bases and J lost 3 bases. This CDR3 region has 15 residues. The V gene's germline CDR1 is MDHEN and CDR2 SYDVKM. CDR3 nucleotide sequence: TGTGCCAGCAGTCCAGGACAGGGGTACCACTACGAGCAGTACTTC. Its translation: CASSPGQGYHYEQYF.

This clonotype was seen more than once but under ten times. The J gene is TRBJ1-6, the V gene TRBV20-1; 7 positions match TRBD1. This CDR3 has 13 residues. Germline trimming cut 7 bases from V and 8 bases from J; bases unmatched to any gene: 8. The V gene's germline CDR1 is DFQATT and CDR2 SNEGSKA (reference sequence). The CDR3 region is CSGRGQSDSPLHF. The CDR3, as DNA: TGCAGTGGGAGGGGACAGTCGGATTCACCCCTCCACTTT.

Comments on this clonotype: This clone may be a read error of a much larger clone one base away. The chain combines TRBV3-1 with TRBJ2-5; 8 nucleotides line up with TRBD1. V lost 7 bases and J lost 3; bases outside the gene matches: 19. This CDR3 spans 18 amino acids. Germline values: CDR1 LGHDT, CDR2 YNNKEL (reference sequence). CDR3 coding DNA: TGTGCCAGCACCCCTAAGCTTCGGCCAGGGGGCATTAAAGAGACCCAGTACTTC. Protein sequence: CASTPKLRPGGIKETQYF.

There are many counts of this clonotype. The V gene is TRBV13, the J gene TRBJ2-7, with a tentative D call TRBD2 (6 bases). This CDR3 has 15 residues. Germline CDR1 PRHDT, CDR2 FYEKMQ (reference sequence). V was pared by 1 base and J by 7 bases, with 17 bases between. CDR3 nucleotide sequence: TGTGCCAGCAGCTTAGCCCAGACTAGTGCGAAAGAGCAGTACTTC. It translates to CASSLAQTSAKEQYF.

V gene TRBV6-5 combines with J gene TRBJ2-5, with D perhaps given as TRBD1 or TRBD2 (7 bases each). With 8 bases removed from V and 7 bases from J, the gap between germline ends came to 17 bases. Germline V gene data show CDR1 as MNHEY and CDR2 as SVGAGI. The CDR3 sequence is 13 residues long. This chain's CDR3 is CASARGAGVTQYF. CDR3 nucleotide sequence: TGTGCCAGCGCCAGGGGGGCGGGAGTGACCCAGTACTTC.

The V gene is TRBV20-1, the J gene TRBJ2-1; TRBD2 matches 14 bases. The CDR3 loop spans 18 amino acids. Germline CDR1 and CDR2: DFQATT and SNEGSKA (reference sequence). V trimming: 5 bases; J trimming: 8 bases; junction bases outside the gene matches: 17. CDR3 bases: TGCAGTGCTCGACCGGGACTAGCGGGAGCCGGGCCACCAGATGAGCAGTTCTTC. Translation gives CSARPGLAGAGPPDEQFF.

This clonotype was recorded many times. This rearrangement joins TRBV27 to TRBJ2-7, with 14 bases lining up with TRBD2. The CDR3 runs 14 residues. The germline V gene encodes CDR1 MNHEY and CDR2 SMNVEV (reference sequence). Trimming removed 7 bases from V and 5 bases from J; junction bases left unmatched: 4. The CDR3 DNA is TGTGCCAGCACCCCGGGACTAGCGGGAGACGAGCAGTACTTC. This sequence encodes CASTPGLAGDEQYF.

This clonotype was observed at least ten times. The V call is TRBV6-5, the J call TRBJ2-5; D is unresolved. The CDR3 runs 13 residues. Per the germline V gene, CDR1 is MNHEY and CDR2 is SVGAGI. Trimming left V 6 bases short and J 4 bases short, with 12 bases between. This CDR3 reads CASRSGPLETQYF. CDR3 DNA sequence: TGTGCCAGCAGATCCGGGCCCCTAGAGACCCAGTACTTC.

This clonotype has at least ten counts. The rearrangement links TRBV14 to TRBJ2-7; D is uncertain. V gave up 1 base and J gave up 2 bases, with 6 bases separating them. From germline, CDR1 is SGHDN and CDR2 FVKESK. The CDR3 is 13 amino acids. CDR3 sequence (DNA): TGTGCCAGCAGCCAAGCTGGGCCCTACGAGCAGTACTTC. This sequence encodes CASSQAGPYEQYF.

This clonotype turned up a few times. The chain couples TRBV7-3 to TRBJ2-1; D is unclear. The CDR3 runs to 14 residues. Germline V CDR1 and CDR2: SGHTA, FQGTGA. The V gene lost 1 base and the J gene lost 7 bases, with 11 bases spanning the gap. The CDR3 coding sequence is TGTGCCAGCAGCTTAAGCGGTAGCCGTAATGAGCAGTTCTTC. It specifies CASSLSGSRNEQFF. The variable domain in full, with the rest retrieved from reference TRBV7-3 and TRBJ2-1, is GAGVSQTPSNKVTEKGKYVELRCDPISGHTALYWYRQSLGQGPEFLIYFQGTGAADDSGLPNDRFFAVRPEGSVSTLKIQRTERGDSAVYLCASSLSGSRNEQFFGPGTRLTVL.

This chain links TRBV20-1 with TRBJ2-3; 10 bases align to TRBD2. The CDR3 loop spans 13 amino acids. J lost 5 bases, V lost 5 bases, and 4 bases had no gene match. Germline V CDR1 and CDR2: DFQATT, SNEGSKA (reference sequence). The CDR3 reads CSASSSGRDTQYF. CDR3 in DNA: TGCAGTGCTTCGTCTAGCGGGAGAGATACGCAGTATTTT.

Ten or more counts support this clonotype. The chain has TRBV7-9 and TRBJ2-3, with D unclear. With 3 bases removed from V and 4 bases from J, the gap between germline ends came to 8 bases. CDR1 and CDR2 from the germline V gene are SEHNR and FQNEAQ (reference sequence). This CDR3 region has 13 residues. The CDR3 reads CASSFLDADTQYF. CDR3 DNA sequence: TGTGCCAGCAGCTTCCTAGATGCAGATACGCAGTATTTT.

At least ten counts were recorded for this clonotype. This rearrangement joins TRBV21-1 to TRBJ1-5. TRBV21-1 is marked as a pseudogene. The CDR3 extends over 15 amino acids. CDR3 DNA: TGTGCCAGCAGCAAAGCGCTCAGGGCCTATCAGCCCCAGCATTTT. Its translation: CASSKALRAYQPQHF.

The chain recombines TRBV4-2 with TRBJ2-3; 14 nucleotides agree with TRBD2. CDR1 LGHNA and CDR2 YNFKEQ come from the germline V gene. This CDR3 has 17 amino acids. V lost 6 bases and J lost 6; bases outside the gene matches: 11. The CDR3: CASSRLAGGPGSDTQYF. For the CDR3, the DNA is TGTGCCAGCAGTAGACTAGCGGGGGGGCCGGGGTCGGATACGCAGTATTTT.

This chain joins TRBV10-3 and TRBJ2-1; 9 bases agree with TRBD1. This CDR3 is built from 16 residues. J lost 1 base, V lost 6 bases, and 7 bases had no gene match. Germline-derived CDR1 and CDR2 are ENHRY and SYGVKD. CDR3 loop: CAISSRTGDSYNEQFF. The CDR3 DNA follows: TGTGCCATCAGCTCTCGGACAGGGGATTCCTACAATGAGCAGTTCTTC.

The table lists this clonotype with many counts. This rearrangement joins TRBV5-1 to TRBJ2-2; D remains ambiguous. The CDR3 contains 14 residues. From germline, CDR1 is SGHRS and CDR2 YFSETQ. V lost 3 bases, J lost 3 bases, and 9 bases lay in between. The CDR3 coding sequence is TGCGCCAGCAGCTCGGCGTTGGACACCGGGGAGCTGTTTTTT. Encoded protein: CASSSALDTGELFF.

This clonotype was seen a handful of times. The chain links TRBV7-6 to TRBJ2-2; D may be TRBD2 (6 bases). There are 16 residues in the CDR3. V lost 6 bases and J 1 base, leaving 15 bases between the germline ends. CDR1 is SGHVS and CDR2 is FNYEAQ in the germline V gene. CDR3 in amino acids: CASRKEGFRNTGELFF. The CDR3 region has the DNA TGTGCCAGCAGAAAGGAGGGGTTTCGGAACACCGGGGAGCTGTTTTTT.

This clonotype occurred many times. The rearrangement uses TRBV7-2 and TRBJ2-5; D ambiguous. The CDR3 is 15 amino acids. The V end was cut by 4 bases, the J end by 7 bases, with 19 bases between. Germline CDR1 and CDR2: SGHTA and FQGNSA. Written as DNA, the CDR3 is TGTGCCAGCAGCTCCCTAGGAACGGGCTTCGGGACCCAGTACTTC. This sequence encodes CASSSLGTGFGTQYF. Drawing the rest from reference TRBV7-2 and TRBJ2-5, the complete variable domain is GAGVSQSPSNKVTEKGKDVELRCDPISGHTALYWYRQSLGQGLEFLIYFQGNSAPDKSGLPSDRFSAERTGGSVSTLTIQRTQQEDSAVYLCASSSLGTGFGTQYFGPGTRLLVL.